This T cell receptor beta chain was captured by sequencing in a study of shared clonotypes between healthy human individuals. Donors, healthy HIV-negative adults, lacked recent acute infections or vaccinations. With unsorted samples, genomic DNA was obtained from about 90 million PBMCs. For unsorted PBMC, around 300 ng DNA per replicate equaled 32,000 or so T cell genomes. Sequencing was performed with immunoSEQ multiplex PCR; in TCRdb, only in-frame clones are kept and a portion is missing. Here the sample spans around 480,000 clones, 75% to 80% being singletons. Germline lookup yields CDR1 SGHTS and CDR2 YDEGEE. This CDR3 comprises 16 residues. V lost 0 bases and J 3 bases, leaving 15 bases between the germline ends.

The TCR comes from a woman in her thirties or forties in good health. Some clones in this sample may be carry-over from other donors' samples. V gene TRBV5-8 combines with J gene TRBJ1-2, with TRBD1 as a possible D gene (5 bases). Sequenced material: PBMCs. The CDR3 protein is CASSLARTTSYYGYTF. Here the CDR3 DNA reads TGTGCCAGCAGCTTGGCACGGACAACAAGCTACTATGGCTACACCTTC.